This TCR beta chain emerged from a study of blood T cell repertoires in COVID-19. Study context: The study drew acute and convalescent COVID-19 samples from the United States, Italy and Spain.

As handled by the study authors: Reference gene primer amplification gave nucleated cell count estimates. Using immunoSEQ multiplex PCR, the repertoire was profiled, and TCRdb retains in-frame clones only, with some absent. V and J calls plus clone size are reproduced from that table; the DNA served to infer D and trimming. The sample shows about 150,000 clones, roughly 72% of them seen only once. This sequence was found in a woman aged 80 or over with acute or convalescent COVID-19. The sequencing input was peripheral blood.

CDR3 region: CASSIPGTTGNTIYF. The CDR3 bases are TGTGCCAGTAGTATCCCCGGGACAACTGGAAACACCATATATTTT. The chain links TRBV19 to TRBJ1-3; a possible D gene is TRBD1 (6 bases). V gave up 3 bases and J gave up 2 bases, with 11 bases separating them. Germline V lookup: CDR1 LNHDA, CDR2 SQIVND (reference sequence). The CDR3 totals 15 residues.